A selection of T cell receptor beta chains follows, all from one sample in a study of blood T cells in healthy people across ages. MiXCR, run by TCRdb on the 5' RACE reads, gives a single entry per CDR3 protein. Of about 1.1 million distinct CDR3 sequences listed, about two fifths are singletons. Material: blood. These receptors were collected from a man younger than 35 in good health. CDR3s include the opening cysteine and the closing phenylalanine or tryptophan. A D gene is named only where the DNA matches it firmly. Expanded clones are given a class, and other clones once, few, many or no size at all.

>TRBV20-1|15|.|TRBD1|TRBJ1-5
CSAQTDRDQNQPQHF
TGCAGTGCCCAAACCGACAGGGATCAGAATCAGCCCCAGCATTTT
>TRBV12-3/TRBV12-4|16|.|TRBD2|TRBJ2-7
CASSTSTSGGFYEQYF
TGTGCCAGCAGCACGAGTACTAGCGGGGGGTTTTACGAGCAGTACTTC
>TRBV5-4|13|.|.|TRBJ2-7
CASSLVTSYEQYF
TGTGCCAGCAGCCTCGTGACTTCCTACGAGCAGTACTTC
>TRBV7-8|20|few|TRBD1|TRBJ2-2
CASSLPWMGQGDENTGELFF
TGTGCCAGCAGCTTACCGTGGATGGGACAGGGCGATGAGAACACCGGGGAGCTGTTTTTT
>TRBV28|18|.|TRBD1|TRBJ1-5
CASSFPRDSIYSNQPQHF
TGTGCCAGCAGTTTCCCCCGGGACAGCATTTATAGCAATCAGCCCCAGCATTTT
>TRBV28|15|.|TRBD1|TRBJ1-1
CASNRQGFENTEAFF
TGTGCCAGCAACCGACAGGGATTTGAGAACACTGAAGCTTTCTTT
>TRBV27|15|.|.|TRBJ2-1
CASSPVGGRHNEQFF
TGTGCCAGCAGTCCGGTGGGGGGCCGACACAATGAGCAGTTCTTC
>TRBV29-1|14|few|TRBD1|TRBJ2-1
CSATGQGVNNEQFF
TGCAGCGCCACGGGACAGGGGGTTAATAATGAGCAGTTCTTC
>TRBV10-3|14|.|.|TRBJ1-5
CAISGGYSNQPQHF
TGTGCCATCAGTGGGGGGTATAGCAATCAGCCCCAGCATTTT
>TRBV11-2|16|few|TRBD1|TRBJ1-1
CASSLGDGTGWTEAFF
TGTGCCAGCAGCTTAGGGGATGGGACAGGGTGGACTGAAGCTTTCTTT
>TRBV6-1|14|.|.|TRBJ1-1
CASNTFGMNTEAFF
TGTGCCAGCAATACTTTTGGGATGAACACTGAAGCTTTCTTT
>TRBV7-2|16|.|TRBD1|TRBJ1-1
CASSWLGQVGNTEAFF
TGTGCCAGCAGCTGGCTTGGACAGGTGGGGAACACTGAAGCTTTCTTT
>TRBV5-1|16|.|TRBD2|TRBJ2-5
CASSLGGTSEEETQYF
TGCGCCAGCAGCTTGGGGGGGACTAGCGAAGAGGAGACCCAGTACTTC
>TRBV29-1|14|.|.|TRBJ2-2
CSAQLGSNTGELFF
TGCAGCGCCCAGTTGGGGTCGAACACCGGGGAGCTGTTTTTT
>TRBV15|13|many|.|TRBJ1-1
CATSRVMNTEAFF
TGTGCCACCAGCAGAGTGATGAACACTGAAGCTTTCTTT
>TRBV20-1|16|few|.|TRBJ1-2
CSATGVGVRGYYGYTF
TGCAGTGCTACCGGCGTTGGTGTGCGCGGGTATTATGGCTACACCTTC
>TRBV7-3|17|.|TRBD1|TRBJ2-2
CASSLTGDRANTGELFF
TGTGCCAGCAGCTTAACGGGGGACAGGGCGAACACCGGGGAGCTGTTTTTT
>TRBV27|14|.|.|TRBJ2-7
CASSLRQASYEQYF
TGTGCCAGCAGTTTAAGGCAGGCCTCGTACGAGCAGTACTTC
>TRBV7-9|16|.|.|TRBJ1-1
CASSLVGVTVNTEAFF
TGTGCCAGCAGCTTAGTCGGGGTCACGGTGAACACTGAAGCTTTCTTT
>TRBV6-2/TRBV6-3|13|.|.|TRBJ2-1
CAIAGGPNNEQFF
TGTGCCATCGCCGGGGGTCCTAACAATGAGCAGTTCTTC
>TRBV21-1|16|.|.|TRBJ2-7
CASSNLGTGPSYEQYF
TGTGCCAGCAGCAATCTTGGGACAGGGCCCTCCTACGAGCAGTACTTC
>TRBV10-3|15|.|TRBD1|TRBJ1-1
CAISREGALNTEAFF
TGTGCCATCAGTCGAGAGGGGGCTCTGAACACTGAAGCTTTCTTT
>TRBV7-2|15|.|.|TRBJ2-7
CASSLSLSGSLGEYF
TGTGCCAGCAGCTTAAGCCTTTCTGGTTCCCTAGGGGAGTACTTC
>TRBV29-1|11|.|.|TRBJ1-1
CSVGADTEAFF
TGCAGCGTTGGGGCAGACACTGAAGCTTTCTTT
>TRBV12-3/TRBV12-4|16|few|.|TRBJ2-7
CASSLVTTATLYEQYF
TGTGCCAGCAGTTTAGTTACGACCGCCACACTCTACGAGCAGTACTTC
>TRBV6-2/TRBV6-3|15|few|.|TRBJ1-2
CASSYNPGVGYGYTF
TGTGCCAGCAGTTACAATCCCGGGGTCGGCTATGGCTACACCTTC
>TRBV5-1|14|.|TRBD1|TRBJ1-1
CASSNGQENTEAFF
TGCGCCAGCAGCAACGGACAGGAAAACACTGAAGCTTTCTTT
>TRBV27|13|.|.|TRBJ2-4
CASSSTAKNIQYF
TGTGCCAGCAGTTCAACAGCCAAAAACATTCAGTACTTC
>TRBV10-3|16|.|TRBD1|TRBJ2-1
CAISEASNRGNNEQFF
TGTGCCATCAGTGAGGCGTCAAACAGGGGTAACAATGAGCAGTTCTTC
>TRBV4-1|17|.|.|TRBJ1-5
CASSQYPQGVGNQPQHF
TGCGCCAGCAGCCAATACCCTCAGGGTGTCGGGAATCAGCCCCAGCATTTT
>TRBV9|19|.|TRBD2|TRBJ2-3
CASSSRLAGESWDVDTQYF
TGTGCCAGCAGCTCCCGACTAGCGGGGGAATCTTGGGATGTAGATACGCAGTATTTT
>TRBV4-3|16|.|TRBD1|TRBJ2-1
CASGHIPGQIDNEQFF
TGCGCCAGCGGCCATATTCCGGGACAGATAGACAATGAGCAGTTCTTC
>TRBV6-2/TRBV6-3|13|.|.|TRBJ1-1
CASSYGGLVEAFF
TGTGCCAGCAGTTACGGGGGGCTGGTTGAAGCTTTCTTT
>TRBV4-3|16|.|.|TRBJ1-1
CASSQDWTAGSTEAFF
TGCGCCAGCAGCCAAGATTGGACAGCGGGGTCAACTGAAGCTTTCTTT
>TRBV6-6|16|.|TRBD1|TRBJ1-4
CASSAGQVTTNEKLFF
TGTGCCAGCAGTGCCGGACAGGTCACAACTAATGAAAAACTGTTTTTT
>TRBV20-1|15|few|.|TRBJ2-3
CSARDPSGRTDTQYF
TGCAGTGCTAGAGATCCGAGCGGTAGGACAGATACGCAGTATTTT
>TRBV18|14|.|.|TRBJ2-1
CASSPSIPYNEQFF
TGTGCCAGCTCACCATCGATCCCCTACAATGAGCAGTTCTTC
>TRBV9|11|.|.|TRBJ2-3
CASGKGDTQYF
TGTGCCAGCGGAAAAGGGGATACGCAGTATTTT
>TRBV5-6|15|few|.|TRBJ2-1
CASSLDRVAYNEQFF
TGTGCCAGCAGCTTGGACAGGGTTGCCTACAATGAGCAGTTCTTC
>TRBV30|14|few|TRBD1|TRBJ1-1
CAWSVETGGAEAFF
TGTGCCTGGAGTGTAGAGACAGGGGGGGCTGAAGCTTTCTTT
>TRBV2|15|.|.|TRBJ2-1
CASSEFGVLSNEQFF
TGTGCCAGCAGTGAATTTGGGGTCTTGAGCAATGAGCAGTTCTTC
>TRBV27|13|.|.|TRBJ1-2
CASSVTPSYGYTF
TGTGCCAGCAGTGTAACCCCTAGCTATGGCTACACCTTC
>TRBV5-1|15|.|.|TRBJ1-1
CASSLVGTSNTEAFF
TGCGCCAGCAGCTTGGTGGGGACCTCGAACACTGAAGCTTTCTTT
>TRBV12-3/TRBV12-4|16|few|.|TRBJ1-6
CASSLEGSSDNSPLHF
TGTGCCAGCAGTTTAGAGGGCAGCTCAGATAATTCACCCCTCCACTTT
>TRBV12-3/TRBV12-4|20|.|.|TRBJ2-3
CASNLRITKEKGVKADVQYF
TGTGCCAGCAATTTAAGAATAACCAAAGAGAAGGGGGTAAAAGCAGATGTGCAGTATTTC
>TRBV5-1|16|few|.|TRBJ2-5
CASSLGPGDHYNEQYF
TGCGCCAGCAGCTTGGGCCCGGGGGACCACTACAATGAGCAGTACTTC
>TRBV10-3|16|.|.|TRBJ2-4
CAISEGGTAAKNIQYF
TGTGCCATCAGTGAGGGGGGGACAGCCGCCAAAAACATTCAGTACTTC
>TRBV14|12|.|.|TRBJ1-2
CASSQRYFGYTF
TGTGCCAGCAGCCAACGGTATTTTGGCTACACCTTC